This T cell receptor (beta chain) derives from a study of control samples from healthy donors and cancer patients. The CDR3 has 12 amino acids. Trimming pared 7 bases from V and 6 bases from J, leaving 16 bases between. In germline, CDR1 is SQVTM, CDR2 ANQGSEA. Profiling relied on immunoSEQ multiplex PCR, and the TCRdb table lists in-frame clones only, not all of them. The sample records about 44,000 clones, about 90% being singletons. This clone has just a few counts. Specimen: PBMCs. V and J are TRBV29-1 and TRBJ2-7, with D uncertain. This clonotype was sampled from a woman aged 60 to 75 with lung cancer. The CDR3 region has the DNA TGCAGCGCGGAGACTTCCCTCGGCGAGCAGTACTTC. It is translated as CSAETSLGEQYF.